This section outlines one TCR beta chain sequence together with its context. Its antigen remains unknown. This entry belongs to a study of early T cells in non-severe SARS-CoV-2 infection. The wider study: Sequenced material consisted of bulk RNA (from unsorted whole blood), and chains were unpaired. Findings of the study overall: VDJdb matching skewed toward anti-spike CD8 responses, missing private and CD4 specificities.

Unique molecular identifiers tagged individual cDNA molecules. One entry per CDR3 protein results from TCRdb running MiXCR on the 5' RACE reads. The data hold approximately 110,000 distinct CDR3 sequences, with 15% observed a single time. V dropped 3 bases and J dropped 3 bases, with 7 bases sitting between them. The CDR3 consists of 13 residues. The V gene's germline CDR1 is LNHDA and CDR2 SQIVND (reference sequence). The sequence came from an adult who was a healthcare worker with PCR-confirmed SARS-CoV-2 infection or an uninfected control (not recorded which). Sequencing was done on a sample of whole blood. The chain carries TRBV19 and TRBJ2-3, with D uncertain. The CDR3 loop is CASSMVGTDTQYF. CDR3 sequence (DNA): TGTGCCAGTAGTATGGTGGGGACAGATACGCAGTATTTT. Full variable domain (rest looked up from reference TRBV19 and TRBJ2-3): DGGITQSPKYLFRKEGQNVTLSCEQNLNHDAMYWYRQDPGQGLRLIYYSQIVNDFQKGDIAEGYSVSREKKESFPLTVTSAQKNPTAFYLCASSMVGTDTQYFGPGTRLTVL.